This T cell receptor (beta chain) was sequenced in a study of cytomegalovirus exposure and HLA in healthy donors. The CDR3 runs 14 residues. V was pared by 0 bases and J by 4 bases, with 9 bases between. Germline V gene data show CDR1 as KGHSH and CDR2 as LQKENI. It was with 60 Vbeta and 13 Jbeta primers that the PCR ran. Generated by immunoSEQ multiplex PCR, the TCRdb table keeps only in-frame clones and is missing some. This table has 75,000 to 90,000 clones, around three fifths appearing once. This TCR was sampled from a middle-aged woman in good health and CMV-seropositive. The J gene is TRBJ2-5, the V gene TRBV18; D call uncertain. The material sequenced was PBMCs. Here the CDR3 reads CASSPPSSPETQYF. DNA of the CDR3: TGTGCCAGCTCACCACCATCAAGCCCAGAGACCCAGTACTTC.